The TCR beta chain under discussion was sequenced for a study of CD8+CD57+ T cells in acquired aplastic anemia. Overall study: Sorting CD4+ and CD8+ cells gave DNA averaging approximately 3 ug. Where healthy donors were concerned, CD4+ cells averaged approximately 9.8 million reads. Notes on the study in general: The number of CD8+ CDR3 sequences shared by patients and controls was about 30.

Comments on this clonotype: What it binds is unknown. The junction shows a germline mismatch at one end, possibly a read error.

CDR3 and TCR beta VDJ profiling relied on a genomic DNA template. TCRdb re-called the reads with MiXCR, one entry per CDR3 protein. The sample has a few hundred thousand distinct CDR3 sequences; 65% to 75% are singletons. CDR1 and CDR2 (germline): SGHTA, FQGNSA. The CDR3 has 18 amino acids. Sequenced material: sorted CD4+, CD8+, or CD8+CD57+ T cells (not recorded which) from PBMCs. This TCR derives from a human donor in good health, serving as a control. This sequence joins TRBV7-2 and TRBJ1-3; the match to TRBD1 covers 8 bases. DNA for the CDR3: TGTGCCGGCAGACTCCGGGACAGGTTCGAGGGCTCTGGAAACACCATATATTTT. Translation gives CAGRLRDRFEGSGNTIYF.